This T cell receptor (beta chain) was documented in a study of vaccination and CD4 T cells after COVID-19. Overall study results and limits: Of the reactive clones in convalescent patients, a median roughly 90% showed up only post-vaccination.

The germline gives CDR1 ENHRY, CDR2 SYGVKD. With 3 bases removed from V and 0 bases from J, the gap between germline ends came to 20 bases. The CDR3 extends over 18 amino acids. At the Johns Hopkins FTIC core, DNA taken from cultured CD4+ T cells was sequenced by way of the Oncomine TCR Beta short-read assay. TCRdb reanalysed the PCR reads using MiXCR and keeps one entry per CDR3 protein. The repertoire holds approximately 4,600 distinct CDR3 sequences, with 25% to 35% as singletons. Treatment indicated: roughly 10-day PBMC culture with coronavirus spike peptide pools or control peptides (ViraFEST assay). Gathering of the CD4+ T cells, from the unexposed donor, took place before the COVID-19 pandemic (2011-2018). It was with roughly 9.7 IU/ml IL-2 and 9 to 10 ug/ml peptide pools that roughly 2.2 million PBMCs per well were cultured. Unexposed-donor CD4+ T cells were probed with SARS-CoV-2 S/N and four cold-coronavirus spikes, cells permitting.

Worth noting for this clonotype: The antigen remains undetermined.

This chain connects TRBV10-3 to TRBJ1-1, with a tentative D call TRBD1 (6 bases). The sample taken for sequencing was CD4+ T cells from blood, cultured in vitro. This sequence was found in a human donor in good health. The CDR3 DNA reads as TGTGCCATCAGTGAACGGGGGCCAGGGAGGGTTATGAACACTGAAGCTTTCTTT. Translation: CAISERGPGRVMNTEAFF.